This T cell receptor beta chain came from a study of shared clonotypes between healthy human individuals. Genomic DNA for unsorted samples, which was extracted with the QIAamp DNA Blood Mini kit, came from some 84 million PBMCs. The CDR3 covers 15 residues. In germline, CDR1 is SGHTA, CDR2 FQGTGA. With 5 bases removed from V and 0 bases from J, the gap between germline ends came to 12 bases. Unsorted PBMC DNA went through sequencing on ten immunoSEQ deep assay plates. Using immunoSEQ multiplex PCR, the repertoire was profiled, and TCRdb retains in-frame clones only, with some absent. Among hundreds of thousands of clones listed, roughly four fifths were seen once.

The source is a woman aged 40 to 50 in good health. Some clones in this sample may be carry-over from other donors' samples. The V and J genes are TRBV7-3 and TRBJ2-3, with D perhaps assigned TRBD1 or TRBD2 (5 bases each). Sequencing was done on a sample of PBMCs. CDR3 sequence reads: CASSRGTASTDTQYF. The CDR3, as DNA: TGTGCCAGCAGCAGAGGGACGGCTAGCACAGATACGCAGTATTTT. Full variable domain (rest looked up from reference TRBV7-3 and TRBJ2-3): GAGVSQTPSNKVTEKGKYVELRCDPISGHTALYWYRQSLGQGPEFLIYFQGTGAADDSGLPNDRFFAVRPEGSVSTLKIQRTERGDSAVYLCASSRGTASTDTQYFGPGTRLTVL.